These 17 T cell receptor beta chains share one sample of origin, sequenced in a study of blood T cell repertoires in COVID-19 (TCRdb year 2020). Receptor amplification or capture employed the immunoSEQ multiplex PCR assay. The clones in this table, taken by TCRdb from immuneACCESS, are in-frame only. Not every clone is retained; where verified, under half of the shortfall comes from an unresolved V gene, and the cause of the rest is unknown. For this sample there are about 110,000 clones; about 91% appear just once. The ten largest account for 0.88% of the sample. Sequencing used peripheral blood. These receptors were taken from a woman between 45 and 60 years old with active or convalescent COVID-19.

J is TRBJ2-7 and V is TRBV2; a possible D gene is TRBD1 (7 bases). V was cut by 6 bases and J by 5 bases, with 20 bases left in between. The CDR3 consists of 15 residues. Germline CDR1 is SNHLY and CDR2 is FYNNEI. In nucleotides, the CDR3 is TGTGCCAGCAGGGAAAACAGGGGCCGGAGGGACGAGCAGTACTTC. Its translation is CASRENRGRRDEQYF.

V is TRBV6-6 and J is TRBJ1-1; 12 bases are shared with TRBD1. Unmatched junction bases numbered 7, after V lost 6 bases and J lost 5 bases. Germline CDR1 MNHNY, CDR2 SVGAGI (reference sequence). The CDR3 sequence is 15 residues long. The CDR3 loop is CASRRPGQGATEAFF. The CDR3 DNA reads TGTGCCAGCAGGAGGCCGGGACAGGGGGCGACTGAAGCTTTCTTT.

This rearrangement joins TRBV6-5 to TRBJ1-2; no firm D call. CDR1 and CDR2 (germline): MNHEY, SVGAGI. CDR3 length: 13 amino acids. V lost 0 bases and J lost 4, with 6 bases in between. The CDR3 coding sequence is TGTGCCAGCAGTTACTCTGCTAGCTATGGCTACACCTTC. Encoded protein: CASSYSASYGYTF.

This clone is a singleton in its sample. This chain links TRBV3-1 (or the pseudogene TRBV3-2) with TRBJ1-1; weak D call: TRBD1 (6 bases). Germline assignment: CDR1 LGHDT and CDR2 YNNKEL (reference sequence). The CDR3 is made up of 14 amino acids. Trimming pared 1 base from V and 3 bases from J, leaving 9 bases between. Here the CDR3 reads CASSQVAGDTEAFF. The CDR3 nucleotides read TGTGCCAGCAGCCAAGTTGCAGGGGACACTGAAGCTTTCTTT.

This chain links TRBV5-1 with TRBJ2-5; 9 bases align to TRBD2. CDR3 length: 16 amino acids. Germline CDR1 SGHRS, CDR2 YFSETQ. With V trimmed by 4 bases and J by 1 base, 8 bases remained unmatched. CDR3 DNA sequence: TGCGCCAGCAGCCCCCGACTAGCGGAGATCCAAGAGACCCAGTACTTC. This gives the protein CASSPRLAEIQETQYF. The full variable domain, its missing parts supplied by reference TRBV5-1 and TRBJ2-5, is KAGVTQTPRYLIKTRGQQVTLSCSPISGHRSVSWYQQTPGQGLQFLFEYFSETQRNKGNFPGRFSGRQFSNSRSEMNVSTLELGDSALYLCASSPRLAEIQETQYFGPGTRLLVL.

The rearrangement uses TRBV18 and TRBJ1-6; D not resolved. The CDR3 is 13 residues long. The germline V gene has CDR1 KGHSH and CDR2 LQKENI. The ends were cut back, 3 bases at V and 10 bases at J, with 10 bases in the middle. The CDR3 protein is CASSPGVESPLHF. CDR3 coding DNA: TGTGCCAGCTCACCCGGGGTAGAATCACCCCTCCACTTT.

This chain links TRBV6-5 with TRBJ2-1; 8 bases are shared with TRBD2. The CDR3 contains 16 residues. The V gene's germline CDR1 is MNHEY and CDR2 SVGAGI. After removal of 4 bases from V and 5 bases from J, the junction contained 10 bases not matched to a gene. The CDR3 sequence: CASSSPGTRGNNEQFF. The CDR3 DNA follows: TGTGCCAGCAGTTCCCCAGGGACTAGGGGTAACAATGAGCAGTTCTTC.

This chain connects TRBV9 to TRBJ2-7; TRBD1 matches 7 bases. From germline, CDR1 is SGDLS and CDR2 YYNGEE. Trimming took 2 bases from V and 3 from J; bases not matched to a gene: 5. The CDR3 is 14 residues long. In DNA, the CDR3 is TGTGCCAGCAGCGTGGGGACAGAGTACTACGAGCAGTACTTC. This codes for CASSVGTEYYEQYF. The complete variable domain, with remaining parts taken from reference TRBV9 and TRBJ2-7, reads DSGVTQTPKHLITATGQRVTLRCSPRSGDLSVYWYQQSLDQGLQFLIQYYNGEERAKGNILERFSAQQFPDLHSELNLSSLELGDSALYFCASSVGTEYYEQYFGPGTRLTVT.

V and J are TRBV5-1 and TRBJ2-5; TRBD2 matches 9 bases. The germline CDR1 and CDR2 sequences are SGHRS and YFSETQ. V lost 0 bases, J lost 2 bases, and 5 bases stayed unmatched. The CDR3 consists of 16 residues. The CDR3, as DNA: TGCGCCAGCAGCTTGGGGGAGACTAGCGGTCAAGAGACCCAGTACTTC. It yields the protein CASSLGETSGQETQYF.

This clone came up once. CDR3: CASSPTASGRDTQYF. The CDR3 DNA sequence: TGCGCCAGCAGCCCGACGGCTAGCGGGAGAGATACGCAGTATTTT. The chain carries TRBV5-1 and TRBJ2-3; 10 positions match TRBD2. The CDR3 contains 15 residues. The junction had 7 bases not matched to a gene; V was cut back by 4 bases and J by 5 bases. Looked up from germline, CDR1 is SGHRS and CDR2 is YFSETQ.

The chain carries TRBV7-8 and TRBJ2-7; 7 bases line up with TRBD1. Germline lookup yields CDR1 SGHVS and CDR2 FQNEAQ. This CDR3 is 13 amino acids long. V gave up 7 bases and J gave up 4 bases; unmatched junction bases: 7. DNA of the CDR3: TGTGCCAGCAAGAAGACAGGGCGGTACGAGCAGTACTTC. Translation: CASKKTGRYEQYF.

The V call is TRBV5-8, the J call TRBJ2-6, with D unclear. The CDR3 extends over 15 amino acids. The V gene lost 4 bases and the J gene lost 0 bases, with 8 bases spanning the gap. Germline-derived CDR1 and CDR2 are SGHTS and YDEGEE. CDR3 amino acids: CASSKFGSGANVLTF. The CDR3 DNA is TGTGCCAGCAGCAAGTTCGGCTCTGGGGCCAACGTCCTGACTTTC.

In this sample, this clone turned up a few times. The chain links TRBV18 to TRBJ1-2; D not resolved. Per the germline V gene, CDR1 is KGHSH and CDR2 is LQKENI. V shed 3 bases and J shed 4 bases, with 18 bases lying between them. This CDR3 is built from 16 residues. The CDR3 region has the DNA TGTGCCAGCTCACCGGCGCAACACGCGAGGCCCTATGGCTACACCTTC. Translation: CASSPAQHARPYGYTF. Full variable domain (rest looked up from reference TRBV18 and TRBJ1-2): NAGVMQNPRHLVRRRGQEARLRCSPMKGHSHVYWYRQLPEEGLKFMVYLQKENIIDESGMPKERFSAEFPKEGPSILRIQQVVRGDSAAYFCASSPAQHARPYGYTFGSGTRLTVV.

V and J are TRBV24-1 and TRBJ1-4; 7 positions agree with TRBD1. CDR3 length: 12 residues. The V gene's germline CDR1 is KGHDR and CDR2 SFDVKD. V lost 9 bases and J lost 8; bases outside the gene matches: 5. The CDR3 bases are TGTGCCACCGCCGGGACAGAAGAAAAACTGTTTTTT. It translates to CATAGTEEKLFF.

The J gene is TRBJ1-2, the V gene TRBV5-1; 7 nucleotides match TRBD1. The CDR3 extends over 14 amino acids. V shed 0 bases and J 8 bases; nucleotides not matched to a gene: 7. Germline V gives CDR1 SGHRS, CDR2 YFSETQ. DNA of the CDR3: TGCGCCAGCAGCTTGGCGATGCAGGGGGACGGCTACACCTTC. As protein: CASSLAMQGDGYTF.

The V and J genes are TRBV28 and TRBJ1-6, with a weak D call TRBD1 (6 bases). The CDR3 spans 16 residues. The germline V gene has CDR1 MDHEN and CDR2 SYDVKM. V was cut by 5 bases and J by 4 bases, with 15 bases left in between. The CDR3 DNA follows: TGTGCCAGCAGTCCCACAGGGACGGTATATAATTCACCCCTCCACTTT. Encoded protein: CASSPTGTVYNSPLHF.

This chain joins TRBV7-8 and TRBJ1-2, with TRBD1 matching 7 bases. CDR1 is SGHVS, CDR2 FQNEAQ, per germline. V was clipped by 6 bases and J by 1 base; unmatched bases: 11. This CDR3 is built from 16 residues. CDR3 residues: CASSSWDRKNNYGYTF. CDR3 DNA sequence: TGTGCCAGCAGTTCCTGGGACAGAAAAAATAACTATGGCTACACCTTC. Complete variable domain (other parts from reference TRBV7-8 and TRBJ1-2): GAGVSQSPRYKVAKRGQDVALRCDPISGHVSLFWYQQALGQGPEFLTYFQNEAQLDKSGLPSDRFFAERPEGSVSTLKIQRTQQEDSAVYLCASSSWDRKNNYGYTFGSGTRLTVV.